This T cell receptor beta chain was recorded in a study of response to subunit inactivated influenza vaccine. Study-wide results and caveats: T cells newly recruited by each seasonal influenza vaccination are few, the authors suggested.

From the RT-PCR reads, TCRdb called clonotypes with MiXCR, one entry per CDR3 protein. In the table there are around 470,000 distinct CDR3 sequences, approximately 7.2% of which are singletons. This clonotype was seen only a few times. Its antigen is unknown. CDR1 and CDR2 from the germline V gene are MNHEY and SVGEGT. The CDR3 totals 16 residues. The V end was cut by 3 bases, the J end by 8 bases, with 20 bases between. This rearrangement joins TRBV6-2 or TRBV6-3 to TRBJ2-1; D perhaps matches TRBD2 (6 bases). The source is a man in his fifties or sixties who received an inactivated influenza vaccine. This specimen was PBMCs from blood, taken less than 30 months after vaccination. CDR3 coding DNA: TGTGCCAGCAGTTATGGAGCGGGCTCGTACGGGGATGAGCAGTTCTTC. This sequence encodes CASSYGAGSYGDEQFF.